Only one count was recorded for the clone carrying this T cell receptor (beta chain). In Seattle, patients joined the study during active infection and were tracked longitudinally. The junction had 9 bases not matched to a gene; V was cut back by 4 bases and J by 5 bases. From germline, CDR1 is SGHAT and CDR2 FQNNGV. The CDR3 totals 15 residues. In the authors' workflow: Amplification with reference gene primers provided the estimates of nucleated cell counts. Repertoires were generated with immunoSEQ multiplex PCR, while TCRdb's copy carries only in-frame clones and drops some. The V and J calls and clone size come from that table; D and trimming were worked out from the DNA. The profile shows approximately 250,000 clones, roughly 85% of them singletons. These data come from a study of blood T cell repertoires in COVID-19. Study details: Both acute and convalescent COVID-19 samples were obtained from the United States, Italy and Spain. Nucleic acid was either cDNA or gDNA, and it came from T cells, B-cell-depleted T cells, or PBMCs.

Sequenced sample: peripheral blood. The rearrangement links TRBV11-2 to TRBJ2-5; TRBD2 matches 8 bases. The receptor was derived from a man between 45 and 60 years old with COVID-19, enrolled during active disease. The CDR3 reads CASSYLAGGRETQYF. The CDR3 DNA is TGTGCCAGCAGCTATTTGGCGGGGGGCAGGGAGACCCAGTACTTC.